The entry below describes one T cell receptor (beta chain). Seattle-derived patients entered the study during active infection and were followed longitudinally. The CDR3 is made up of 14 amino acids. Trimming left V 2 bases short and J 2 bases short, with 13 bases between. From germline, CDR1 is SQVTM and CDR2 ANQGSEA. This specimen comes from a study of blood T cell repertoires in COVID-19. The overall study: Collection of acute and convalescent COVID-19 samples took place in the United States, Italy and Spain. The analysed material was cDNA or gDNA that came from T cells, B-cell-depleted T cells, or PBMCs.

In the authors' methods: Amplification of reference gene primers provided the estimated nucleated cell counts. Method: immunoSEQ multiplex PCR; TCRdb's copy keeps in-frame clones and lacks some. V and J calls and clone size follow that table, whereas D and trimming were derived from the DNA. The table records some 210,000 clones, approximately 90% of them present only once. Specimen: peripheral blood. The V gene is TRBV29-1, the J gene TRBJ2-7, with a possible D match to TRBD2 (6 bases). The receptor was derived from a man in his 60s with COVID-19, enrolled during active disease. The CDR3 region has the DNA TGCAGCGTTGAATTACGCGGGATAGCCTACGAGCAGTACTTC. Encoded protein: CSVELRGIAYEQYF.